These 30 T cell receptor beta chains came from one sample sequenced in a study of tumor and adjacent non-tumor tissue in lung cancer (dated by TCRdb to 2017 to 2018). Bulk unsorted tissue served as the source for RNA extraction, and RNA quality was assessed using a NanoDrop ND-1000 and an Agilent 2100. Libraries were constructed by multiplex PCR. Reads for this sample came from an Illumina HiSeq 2500. TCRbeta libraries were built by three rounds of nested PCR using primers (Table S4), following protocols modified from ARM-PCR. TCRdb reanalyzed the raw reads on its own, using fastp at Q25 for trimming and MiXCR for clone calling, and kept in-frame beta chains. Identical CDR3 protein sequences are pooled into one entry, listed with their most common genes and DNA. The sample table records approximately 120,000 distinct CDR3 sequences; 66% of these occur just once. The ten largest account for 9.5% to 15% of the sample.

The sample was lung tumor tissue. These receptors were obtained from a man aged 25-45 years with non-small cell lung cancer.

This clonotype was seen just once. Compared with germline, one end of the junction differs, possibly owing to a read error. V is TRBV11-2 and J is TRBJ1-1, with 9 bases fitting TRBD1. Germline V CDR1 and CDR2: SGHAT, FQNNGV. The CDR3 loop spans 16 amino acids. The CDR3 DNA sequence: TGTGTCAGCAGCCCGCACAGGGGGCAGCTGAACACCGAAGCTTTCTTT. It translates to CVSSPHRGQLNTEAFF.

Worth noting for this clonotype: At one end the junction does not follow the germline gene, possibly because of a read error. This rearrangement joins TRBV5-6 to TRBJ1-1; 11 nucleotides line up with TRBD1. CDR1 is SGHDT, CDR2 YYEEEE, per germline. The CDR3 sequence is 13 residues long. The CDR3 loop reads CARSFGTGGEAFF. The CDR3 DNA follows: TGTGCCAGGAGCTTCGGGACAGGGGGTGAAGCTTTCTTT.

Points on this clonotype: Mismatch with germline at one junction end may stem from a read error. This chain joins TRBV6-2 or TRBV6-3 and TRBJ1-2; D remains ambiguous. The CDR3 runs 12 residues. Per the germline V gene, CDR1 is MNHEY and CDR2 is SVGEGT. CDR3 sequence: CVSSPPEGRYTF. CDR3 DNA sequence: TGTGTCAGCAGCCCCCCCGAAGGGCGCTACACCTTC.

A remark on this clonotype: The conserved closing phenylalanine or tryptophan is absent in this CDR3, likely reflecting a read error. The gene calls are TRBV28 and TRBJ2-7, with 12 bases identical to TRBD1. This CDR3 is built from 17 residues. Germline-derived CDR1 and CDR2 are MDHEN and SYDVKM. With 5 bases clipped from V and 2 bases from J, the junction kept 10 bases outside the gene matches. CDR3 loop: CASSEPGQGATTYEQYY. DNA for the CDR3: TGTGCCAGCAGTGAACCGGGACAGGGGGCTACAACCTACGAGCAGTACTAC.

Note on this clonotype: The junction shows a germline mismatch at one end, possibly a read error. The chain joins TRBV12-3 or TRBV12-4 to TRBJ1-1; D perhaps matches TRBD1 (5 bases). This CDR3 has 14 residues. DNA for the CDR3: TGTGTCAGCAGGCGCAGGGAGAGGAAGACTGAAGCTTTCTTT. Its translation is CVSRRRERKTEAFF.

As concerns this clonotype: A much more abundant neighbour one base away suggests this may be a read error. The CDR3 is CSVEDPLAEMYADTQYF. The CDR3 DNA reads TGCAGCGTTGAAGATCCCCTAGCGGAAATGTACGCAGATACGCAGTATTTT. This chain joins TRBV29-1 and TRBJ2-3; 7 bases match TRBD2. The V and J ends lost 0 bases and 4 bases, in that order; junction bases with no gene match: 13. The CDR3 has 17 amino acids. Germline V lookup: CDR1 SQVTM, CDR2 ANQGSEA.

Note on this clonotype: This may be a read error: a much more frequent sequence differs by one nucleotide. The chain has TRBV20-1 and TRBJ2-1; D not certain. The germline V and J ends were trimmed by 5 bases and 0 bases, with 11 bases remaining between them. Germline V gene lookup returns CDR1 DFQATT and CDR2 SNEGSKA (reference sequence). This CDR3 comprises 14 residues. The CDR3: CSAQDLSSYNEQFF. CDR3 nucleotides: TGCAGTGCTCAAGACCTGAGCTCCTACAATGAGCAGTTCTTC.

This chain connects TRBV11-1 to TRBJ1-5, with unresolved D. Looked up from germline, CDR1 is SGHAT and CDR2 is FQDESV (reference sequence). The length of the CDR3 is 13 residues. Trimming cost V 2 bases and J 3 bases, with 5 bases left between them. In nucleotides, the CDR3 is TGTGCCAGCAGCTTACAAGACAATCAGCCCCAGCATTTT. Amino acid sequence: CASSLQDNQPQHF.

As to this clonotype: Germline and junction disagree at one end, which may indicate a read error. The chain recombines TRBV24-1 with TRBJ2-7; 8 nucleotides align to TRBD1. The germline V gene encodes CDR1 KGHDR and CDR2 SFDVKD. The CDR3 is 14 amino acids. The CDR3 spells CATSDLNSGGEHYF. CDR3 DNA: TGTGCCACCAGTGATCTAAACTCAGGGGGCGAGCACTACTTC.

The chain combines TRBV20-1 with TRBJ2-1; 8 nucleotides align to TRBD2. With 6 bases clipped from V and 8 bases from J, the junction kept 15 bases outside the gene matches. From germline, CDR1 is DFQATT and CDR2 SNEGSKA (reference sequence). CDR3 size: 15 residues. In DNA, the CDR3 is TGCAGTGCCCTGACGGGGACTAGTATTCTCCATGAGCAGTTCTTC. It yields the protein CSALTGTSILHEQFF.

V usage is TRBV6-1 and J usage is TRBJ1-2; D gene uncertain. V was shortened by 7 bases and J by 6 bases, with 12 bases between the two germline ends. The V gene's germline CDR1 is MNHNS and CDR2 SASEGT. This CDR3 is 12 amino acids long. The CDR3 region is CASKVANHGYTF. The CDR3 DNA follows: TGTGCCAGCAAGGTGGCAAACCATGGCTACACCTTC.

Only one count was recorded for this clonotype. A much larger clone differs by one base, so this may be a read error. The chain employs TRBV5-4 and TRBJ2-1; D is possibly TRBD1 (5 bases). The germline gives CDR1 SGHNT, CDR2 YYREEE (reference sequence). The CDR3 consists of 11 residues. The ends were cut back, 7 bases at V and 8 bases at J, with 10 bases in the middle. The DNA of the CDR3 is TGTGCCAGCGGGGCAGTAGATGAGCAGTTCTTC. It encodes CASGAVDEQFF.

This clonotype has a handful of counts. This chain joins TRBV16 and TRBJ2-5; TRBD1 or TRBD2 may be the D gene (5 bases each). Germline V CDR1 and CDR2: KGHSY, FQNENV. The CDR3 is made up of 17 amino acids. V was cut by 4 bases and J by 6 bases, with 24 bases left in between. The CDR3 sequence is CASSLRGMGPLKQTQYF. The CDR3 bases are TGTGCCAGCAGCCTAAGGGGCATGGGACCGTTAAAGCAGACCCAGTACTTC.

This clonotype was picked up many times. The chain employs TRBV4-1 and TRBJ1-5; a possible D gene is TRBD1 (6 bases). The CDR3 consists of 16 residues. Trimming cost V 2 bases and J 2 bases, with 13 bases left between them. Germline CDR1 and CDR2: MGHRA and YSYEKL. The CDR3 sequence: CASSQTLAGGNQPQHF. The CDR3 coding sequence is TGCGCCAGCAGCCAAACTTTAGCAGGGGGCAATCAGCCCCAGCATTTT.

Points on this clonotype: A read error may account for a junction end that differs from germline. The CDR3 protein is CASSFGQGGFTGELLF. In DNA form, the CDR3 reads TGTGCCAGCAGTTTTGGGCAGGGTGGATTCACCGGGGAGCTGTTATTT. The gene calls are TRBV12-3 or TRBV12-4 and TRBJ2-2, with D tentatively TRBD1 or TRBD2 (5 bases each). CDR3 size: 16 residues.

This clonotype was detected only a few times. CDR3 DNA: TGTGCCAGCAGCCCACGACAGGGTTCCAATGAGCAGTTCTTC. It encodes CASSPRQGSNEQFF. The chain combines TRBV5-6 with TRBJ2-1, with 7 bases fitting TRBD1. V lost 4 bases, J lost 6 bases, and 7 bases stayed unmatched. Germline lookup yields CDR1 SGHDT and CDR2 YYEEEE. The CDR3 extends over 14 amino acids.

A note on this clonotype: A much larger clonotype is one base distant, so this may be a read error. The V gene is TRBV20-1, the J gene TRBJ1-2; D is uncertain. Looked up from germline, CDR1 is DFQATT and CDR2 is SNEGSKA (reference sequence). Trimming pared 2 bases from V and 4 bases from J, leaving 14 bases between. The CDR3 length is 14 residues. Written as DNA, the CDR3 is TGCAGTGCTAGAATGCGGGAACCGTTCTATGGCTACACCTTC. It encodes CSARMREPFYGYTF.

About this clonotype: One base away lies a much larger clone, so this may be a sequencing read error. This chain connects TRBV6-2 or TRBV6-3 to TRBJ1-1; D remains unclear. The germline V gene encodes CDR1 MNHEY and CDR2 SVGEGT. CDR3 length: 16 amino acids. The CDR3 DNA sequence: TGTGTCAGCAGTTACTCGATTTCAGCCTACAACACTGAAGCTTTCTTT. It translates to CVSSYSISAYNTEAFF.

Turning to this clonotype: This may arise from a read error, as a much more abundant clone is one base away. CDR3 DNA: TGCAGTGCCCCTGTACGGGAAGAGACCCAGTACTTC. Its translation is CSAPVREETQYF. The chain links TRBV20-1 to TRBJ2-5; D remains ambiguous. The V gene's germline CDR1 is DFQATT and CDR2 SNEGSKA (reference sequence). V gave up 6 bases and J gave up 3 bases, with 11 bases separating them. This CDR3 is 12 amino acids long.

At least ten counts were recorded for this clonotype. The rearrangement uses TRBV11-2 and TRBJ2-3; the D is unclear. The germline gives CDR1 SGHAT, CDR2 FQNNGV. CDR3 length: 15 residues. Trimming cost V 5 bases and J 3 bases, with 15 bases left between them. Here the CDR3 reads CASSPSLGRTDTQYF. The CDR3 DNA reads as TGTGCCAGCAGCCCCTCCTTGGGTCGGACAGATACGCAGTATTTT.

The rearrangement joins TRBV6-2 or TRBV6-3 to TRBJ2-7, with D tentatively TRBD1 (6 bases). Germline assignment: CDR1 MNHEY and CDR2 SVGEGT. The V and J ends lost 6 bases and 7 bases respectively, with 19 bases between them. This CDR3 has 14 residues. The CDR3 loop reads CASRPMHGGHEQYF. DNA for the CDR3: TGTGCCAGCAGACCTATGCATGGGGGCCATGAGCAGTACTTC.

This clonotype appeared many times. The rearrangement links TRBV6-8 to TRBJ1-1; D is unclear. CDR1 is MNHGY, CDR2 SAAAGT, per germline. Trimming pared 4 bases from V and 6 bases from J, leaving 12 bases between. This CDR3 is 13 amino acids long. CDR3 DNA: TGTGCCAGCAGTTTTGGGTTGGTGGCTGAAGCTTTCTTT. It is translated as CASSFGLVAEAFF.

This clonotype was observed once. One end of the junction is discordant with germline, which a read error may explain. The chain carries TRBV6-5 and TRBJ1-1, with 8 bases aligning to TRBD1. The CDR3 runs 17 residues. Germline CDR1 is MNHEY and CDR2 is SVGAGI. This CDR3 reads CARSPGLRTGLSTEAFF. CDR3 sequence (DNA): TGTGCCCGCAGTCCGGGTCTTCGGACAGGGCTGAGCACTGAAGCTTTCTTT.

Note on this clonotype: Being one base from a much bigger clone, this may be a read error. The chain couples TRBV6-2 or TRBV6-3 to TRBJ2-7, with D perhaps given as TRBD1 or TRBD2 (5 bases each). The CDR3 runs to 14 residues. The germline V gene has CDR1 MNHEY and CDR2 SVGEGT. Trimming shortened V by 5 bases and J by 7 bases, and 18 bases separated the two germline ends. The DNA of the CDR3 is TGTGCCAGCAGTCACTTCACCGGGACCAATGAGCAGTACTTC. This encodes CASSHFTGTNEQYF.

This clonotype was seen a few times. One end of the junction varies from germline; a read error may be responsible. This chain joins TRBV11-1 and TRBJ2-4; D possibly corresponds to TRBD2 (6 bases). Germline CDR1 and CDR2: SGHAT and FQDESV (reference sequence). The CDR3 totals 16 residues. This CDR3 reads CASTHSGGATKNVQYF. As DNA, the CDR3 is TGTGCCAGCACTCACTCAGGCGGGGCGACCAAAAACGTTCAGTACTTC. Supplemented by reference TRBV11-1 and TRBJ2-4, the full variable domain reads EAEVAQSPRYKITEKSQAVAFWCDPISGHATLYWYRQILGQGPELLVQFQDESVVDDSQLPKDRFSAERLKGVDSTLKIQPAELGDSAMYLCASTHSGGATKNVQYFGAGTRLSVL.

V and J are TRBV24-1 and TRBJ2-7; 9 bases align to TRBD1. Germline V gene lookup returns CDR1 KGHDR and CDR2 SFDVKD. The length of the CDR3 is 14 residues. The CDR3, as DNA: TGTGTCAACAGTCGGCGGGACAGGGCCTACGAGCAGTACTTC. It specifies CVNSRRDRAYEQYF.

Details on this clonotype: Mismatch with germline at one junction end may stem from a read error. The rearrangement joins TRBV6-2 or TRBV6-3 to TRBJ2-1, with D possibly being TRBD1 (6 bases). Germline lookup yields CDR1 MNHEY and CDR2 SVGEGT. The CDR3 contains 15 residues. DNA of the CDR3: TGTGCCAGCAGCCCTGGACAGAGTGTGATGGATGAACAGTTCTTC. Protein: CASSPGQSVMDEQFF.

This clonotype was counted between two and nine times. A clone one base away is much larger, so this may be a read error. This rearrangement joins TRBV6-2 or TRBV6-3 to TRBJ2-1; 10 bases match TRBD2. CDR1 is MNHEY, CDR2 SVGEGT, per germline. There are 16 residues in the CDR3. The V and J ends lost 5 bases and 10 bases, in that order; junction bases with no gene match: 14. CDR3 sequence (DNA): TGTGCCAGCAGTCTCCGCGCAGCGGGGGGGCAGAAAGAGCAGTTCTTC. Translated, it gives CASSLRAAGGQKEQFF.

As concerns this clonotype: A much more abundant neighbour one base away suggests this may be a read error. This chain connects TRBV20-1 to TRBJ1-1; D is undetermined. Looked up from germline, CDR1 is DFQATT and CDR2 is SNEGSKA (reference sequence). CDR3 size: 12 residues. The CDR3 sequence is CSVRVGNAEAFF. CDR3 DNA sequence: TGCAGTGTACGGGTCGGGAACGCTGAAGCTTTCTTT.

Of note for this clonotype: Lacking the conserved final phenylalanine or tryptophan, this CDR3 likely reflects a read error. This rearrangement joins TRBV20-1 to TRBJ1-5; D unresolved. This CDR3 is built from 16 residues. From germline, CDR1 is DFQATT and CDR2 SNEGSKA (reference sequence). The CDR3 region has the DNA TGCAGTGCTAGAGATCTACTGGGATATAGCAATGAGCCCCAGCATTAT. Translation: CSARDLLGYSNEPQHY.